A selection of T cell receptor beta chains follows, all from one sample in a study of CXCR3-negative and CXCR3-positive naive CD8 T cells. For each CDR3 protein, TCRdb gives one entry from its re-call of the 5' RACE reads, without DNA. The sample holds under 110,000 distinct CDR3 sequences. The sequenced material came from naive CXCR3+ CD8+ T cells from blood. The receptors derive from a human donor in good health. Some clones in this sample may be carry-over from other donors' samples. Each CDR3 is given with its conserved first and last residue.

V gene	J gene	CDR3 protein
TRBV19	TRBJ2-5	CASSVGRDGQETQYF
TRBV3-1	TRBJ2-2	CASSPIAGTNTGELFF
TRBV3-1	TRBJ2-2	CASSTQNTGELFF
TRBV6-6	TRBJ2-3	CASSPIGGAEADTQYF
TRBV29-1	TRBJ2-1	CSVEGPRRGVYEQFF
TRBV15	TRBJ1-1	CATSRSSWNTEAFF
TRBV7-6	TRBJ2-7	CASSPRTVLHEQYF
TRBV29-1	TRBJ2-1	CSVDSVGGYSYNEQFF
TRBV5-1	TRBJ1-2	CASNDNRGNGYTF
TRBV2	TRBJ2-2	CASAPGANTGELFF
TRBV28	TRBJ2-1	CASSLTYRGHNEQFF
TRBV11-2	TRBJ2-7	CASSWTSGSWYEQYF
TRBV7-8	TRBJ2-7	CASRTWTSGSGEQYF
TRBV6-2/TRBV6-3	TRBJ2-4	CASSSHLRGGLDIQYF
TRBV27	TRBJ1-1	CASSSRDMMNTEAFF
TRBV7-3	TRBJ2-5	CASSFHGMETQYF
TRBV4-3	TRBJ1-1	CASSHPRQRTEAFF
TRBV5-5	TRBJ1-1	CASSRPNTEAFF
TRBV12-3/TRBV12-4	TRBJ2-7	CASSLGGGISYEQYF
TRBV27	TRBJ2-1	CASSPDGGEQFF
TRBV6-4	TRBJ1-4	CASKEQSTNEKLFF
TRBV6-5	TRBJ2-1	CASSYSDHYNEQFF
TRBV7-3	TRBJ1-2	CASSLSPSLGGYTF
TRBV9	TRBJ2-1	CASSGVAGGDYNEQFF
TRBV3-1	TRBJ2-1	CASSLLAGSSYSEQFF
TRBV5-6	TRBJ1-1	CASSLRRTNTEAFF
TRBV7-8	TRBJ2-7	CASSTVGRQGSYEQYF
TRBV7-9	TRBJ2-7	CASSDGRDRVSYEQYF
TRBV7-3	TRBJ2-5	CASSRLGSSETQYF